This T cell receptor beta chain originates from a study of response to subunit inactivated influenza vaccine (dated by TCRdb to between 2018 and 2020). Turning to the overall study: To follow how T cells responded to a trivalent subunit inactivated influenza vaccine, the researchers relied on deep quantitative profiling of the T cell receptor repertoire.

With regard to this clonotype: Its binding antigen is unknown. The sample holds no much larger clone one base away, and base qualities are not on file.

Receptor libraries were prepared by RT-PCR. The reads were generated on an Illumina HiSeq 2500. TCRdb reworked the public reads: Q25 trimming with fastp, MiXCR clone assembly, productive beta chains retained. Entries are consolidated by CDR3 protein sequence, retaining the most common genes and DNA. In this sample the table shows roughly 570,000 distinct CDR3 sequences, 14% of which occur a single time. The top ten constitute 8.5% to 14% of the sample. The investigation overall reported the following: It was suggested by the authors that each seasonal influenza vaccination may recruit only a limited number of new T cells.

The material was PBMCs from blood, obtained about 12 days after vaccination. The receptor was isolated from a man aged 45-60 years who received an inactivated influenza vaccine. Donor details come from another sample of the same person, matched by shared clones.

This receptor has the CDR3 CASSMGTGWSNEQFF. In nucleotide form, the sequence is TGTGCCAGTAGTATGGGGACAGGGTGGTCTAATGAGCAGTTCTTC. The rearrangement joined TRBV19 to TRBJ2-1; 9 central nucleotides agree with TRBD1. The germline V end is reduced by 3 bases and the J end by 7 bases; junction bases left unmatched: 7. There are 15 amino acids in the CDR3, from cysteine to phenylalanine inclusive. Just CDR3 DNA is preserved here, 45 bases in frame from base 1. CDR1 is given as LNHDA and CDR2 as SQIVND, both from the germline V gene (reference sequence).